These 17 T cell receptor beta chains were sequenced from one sample in a study of early T cells in non-severe SARS-CoV-2 infection. TCRdb re-called the 5' RACE reads with MiXCR, one entry per CDR3 protein. The sample includes about 68,000 distinct CDR3 sequences, less than 15% seen only once; the top ten take around 1.8%. Source material: whole blood. These receptors were obtained from an adult who was a healthcare worker with PCR-confirmed SARS-CoV-2 infection or an uninfected control (not recorded which).

The chain has TRBV20-1 and TRBJ2-1, with D maybe TRBD2 (7 bases). Trimming left V 1 base short and J 8 bases short, with 18 bases between. The CDR3 loop spans 15 amino acids. Germline CDR1 DFQATT, CDR2 SNEGSKA (reference sequence). The chain's CDR3 is CSARVGGGWYDEQFF. CDR3 DNA sequence: TGCAGTGCTAGAGTTGGGGGGGGCTGGTACGATGAGCAGTTCTTC.

The chain combines TRBV20-1 with TRBJ2-7; D might be TRBD1 (6 bases). Germline V gene lookup returns CDR1 DFQATT and CDR2 SNEGSKA (reference sequence). Trimming left V 5 bases short and J 9 bases short, with 20 bases between. There are 13 residues in the CDR3. CDR3 sequence reads: CSAPGGPGDGQYF. DNA for the CDR3: TGCAGTGCTCCAGGCGGCCCAGGGGATGGGCAGTACTTC.

This clonotype was counted many times. No conserved phenylalanine or tryptophan ends this CDR3, so it is likely a read error. The chain uses TRBV7-9 and TRBJ2-5; D remains ambiguous. The CDR3 is 14 amino acids. The germline V and J ends were trimmed by 5 bases and 4 bases, with 14 bases remaining between them. CDR1 and CDR2 from the germline V gene are SEHNR and FQNEAQ (reference sequence). The CDR3 reads CASSESRPPETQYS. CDR3 nucleotides: TGTGCCAGCAGCGAGAGCCGACCCCCAGAGACCCAGTACTCC.

This clonotype was observed a handful of times. This chain joins TRBV11-2 and TRBJ1-3, with D maybe TRBD1 (6 bases). V lost 4 bases and J 5 bases, leaving 12 bases between the germline ends. Germline V gene sequence: CDR1 SGHAT, CDR2 FQNNGV. CDR3 length: 14 amino acids. The CDR3 sequence is CASSSLRGRNTIYF. The CDR3 DNA reads as TGTGCCAGCAGCTCCCTGAGGGGGAGAAACACCATATATTTT.

This chain connects TRBV5-1 to TRBJ2-4; perhaps TRBD2 as D (5 bases). Per germline, CDR1 SGHRS and CDR2 YFSETQ. The CDR3 runs 13 residues. The V end was cut by 5 bases, the J end by 8 bases, with 14 bases between. The CDR3 DNA reads as TGCGCCAGCAGTATGGCCGCCGGGGACATTCAGTACTTC. Its protein is CASSMAAGDIQYF.

This chain links TRBV27 with TRBJ2-7, with 9 bases aligning to TRBD1. Germline assignment: CDR1 MNHEY and CDR2 SMNVEV (reference sequence). V trimming: 6 bases; J trimming: 5 bases; junction bases outside the gene matches: 11. The CDR3 totals 15 residues. CDR3 sequence reads: CASRAPGQGVHEQYF. The CDR3 coding sequence is TGTGCCAGCAGAGCCCCGGGACAGGGTGTCCACGAGCAGTACTTC.

The chain carries TRBV12-3 or TRBV12-4 and TRBJ2-3; D remains unclear. CDR3 length equals 11 residues. V was clipped by 6 bases and J by 5 bases, with 6 bases between them. The DNA of the CDR3 is TGTGCCAGCAGCAGGATAGATACGCAGTATTTT. Translating gives CASSRIDTQYF.

The chain employs TRBV12-5 and TRBJ2-1; no clear D gene. The CDR3 runs 12 residues. V gave up 2 bases and J gave up 7 bases, with 6 bases separating them. The germline V gene has CDR1 LGHNT and CDR2 FRNRAP. For the CDR3, the DNA is TGTGCTAGTGGTTTGATCGGGAATGAGCAGTTCTTC. As protein: CASGLIGNEQFF.

This clonotype was found a few times. The chain couples TRBV10-3 to TRBJ1-2; 7 positions agree with TRBD1. CDR3 size: 11 residues. J gave up 10 bases and V 8 bases, and 7 bases lay outside the gene matches. Germline V gene sequence: CDR1 ENHRY, CDR2 SYGVKD. CDR3 sequence reads: CAIRDREYYTF. DNA of the CDR3: TGTGCCATCCGGGACAGAGAATACTACACCTTC.

This clonotype was counted many times. V usage is TRBV11-3 and J usage is TRBJ2-2; 8 nucleotides align to TRBD1. The CDR3 has 15 amino acids. The V gene's germline CDR1 is SGHNT and CDR2 YENEEA. V shed 5 bases, J shed 5 bases, and the junction held 7 bases outside the gene matches. The CDR3 DNA reads TGTGCCAGCAGCGAACGGACAGGGAGTACCGGGGAGCTGTTTTTT. Translated, it gives CASSERTGSTGELFF.

There are a few counts of this clonotype. The chain uses TRBV7-9 and TRBJ1-1; unclear D gene. Deletions cut 4 bases from V and 1 base from J, with 16 bases between. In germline, CDR1 is SEHNR, CDR2 FQNEAQ (reference sequence). The CDR3 is made up of 16 amino acids. CDR3 DNA: TGTGCCAGCAGCTCGGCGCCAGGTGTAGGGAACACTGAAGCTTTCTTT. Protein sequence: CASSSAPGVGNTEAFF.

This clonotype was counted only a few times. The chain employs TRBV12-3 or TRBV12-4 and TRBJ2-1, with a tentative D call TRBD2 (6 bases). Trimming pared 5 bases from V and 1 base from J, leaving 12 bases between. The CDR3 has 15 amino acids. Here the CDR3 DNA reads TGTGCCAGCAGTCTCCTAGGAGGGTCCTACAATGAGCAGTTCTTC. This encodes CASSLLGGSYNEQFF.

This clonotype was recorded at least ten times. The rearrangement joins TRBV20-1 to TRBJ2-5; 8 bases are a match to TRBD1. The germline gives CDR1 DFQATT, CDR2 SNEGSKA (reference sequence). The CDR3 covers 14 residues. V trimming: 0 bases; J trimming: 1 base; junction bases outside the gene matches: 1. The CDR3 nucleotides read TGCAGTGCTAGAGAAGGACAGGGCCAAGAGACCCAGTACTTC. Translation gives CSAREGQGQETQYF.

This chain connects TRBV30 to TRBJ1-2, with D perhaps TRBD1 (5 bases). CDR1 is GTSNPN, CDR2 SVGIG, per germline (reference sequence). Trimming shortened V by 2 bases and J by 8 bases, and 15 bases separated the two germline ends. The CDR3 is made up of 13 amino acids. The CDR3 loop reads CAWSRDSNSGYTF. The CDR3 nucleotides are TGTGCCTGGAGTAGGGACTCAAACTCCGGCTACACCTTC.

This clonotype was detected only a few times. The rearrangement links TRBV6-6 to TRBJ1-2; D possibly corresponds to TRBD1 (6 bases). The CDR3 totals 14 residues. Trimming cost V 6 bases and J 2 bases, with 13 bases left between them. The V gene's germline CDR1 is MNHNY and CDR2 SVGAGI (reference sequence). This CDR3 is CASSTGPVNYGYTF. The CDR3 DNA reads TGTGCCAGCAGCACAGGGCCCGTGAACTATGGCTACACCTTC.

This clonotype was seen a few times. The J gene is TRBJ2-7, the V gene TRBV9; a possible D gene is TRBD1 (6 bases). Trimming stripped 3 bases from V and 5 bases from J, with 21 bases between. Germline V CDR1 and CDR2: SGDLS, YYNGEE. The CDR3 length is 16 residues. The CDR3: CASSAAAEGGVDEQYF. CDR3 DNA sequence: TGTGCCAGCAGCGCGGCAGCCGAAGGGGGAGTCGACGAGCAGTACTTC. The full variable domain, completed using reference TRBV9 and TRBJ2-7, is DSGVTQTPKHLITATGQRVTLRCSPRSGDLSVYWYQQSLDQGLQFLIQYYNGEERAKGNILERFSAQQFPDLHSELNLSSLELGDSALYFCASSAAAEGGVDEQYFGPGTRLTVT.

This clonotype was counted between two and nine times. The chain joins TRBV11-2 to TRBJ2-3, with a tentative D call TRBD1 (8 bases). The ends were cut back, 5 bases at V and 4 bases at J, with 22 bases in the middle. Germline CDR1 reads SGHAT; CDR2 reads FQNNGV. CDR3 size: 17 residues. The CDR3 loop reads CASSPQNRGRGPDTQYF. The CDR3 DNA is TGTGCCAGCAGCCCTCAGAACAGGGGGAGGGGTCCAGATACGCAGTATTTT.